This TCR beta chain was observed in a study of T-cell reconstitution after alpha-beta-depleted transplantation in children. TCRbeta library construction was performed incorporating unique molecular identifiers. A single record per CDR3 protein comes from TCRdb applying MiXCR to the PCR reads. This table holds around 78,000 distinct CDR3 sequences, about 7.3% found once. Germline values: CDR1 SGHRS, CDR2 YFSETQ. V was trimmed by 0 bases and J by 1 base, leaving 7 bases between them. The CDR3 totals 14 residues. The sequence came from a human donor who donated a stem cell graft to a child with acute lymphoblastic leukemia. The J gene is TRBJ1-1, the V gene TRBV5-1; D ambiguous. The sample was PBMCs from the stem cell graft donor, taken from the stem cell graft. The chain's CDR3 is CASSLDSQNTEAFF. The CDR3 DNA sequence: TGCGCCAGCAGCTTGGACAGTCAGAACACTGAAGCTTTCTTT.